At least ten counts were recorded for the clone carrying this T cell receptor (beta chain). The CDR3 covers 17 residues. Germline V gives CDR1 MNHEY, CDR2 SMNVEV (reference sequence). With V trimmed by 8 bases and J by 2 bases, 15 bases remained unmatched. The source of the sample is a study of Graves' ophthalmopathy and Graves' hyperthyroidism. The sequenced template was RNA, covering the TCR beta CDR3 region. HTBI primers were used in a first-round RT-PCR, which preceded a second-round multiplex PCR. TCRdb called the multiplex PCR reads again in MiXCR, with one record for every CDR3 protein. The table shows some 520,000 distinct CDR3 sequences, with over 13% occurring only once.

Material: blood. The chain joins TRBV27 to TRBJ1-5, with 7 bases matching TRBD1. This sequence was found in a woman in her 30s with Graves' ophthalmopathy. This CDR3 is CASALLGYTGGNQPQHF. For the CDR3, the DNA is TGTGCCAGCGCTCTCTTGGGATACACAGGGGGCAATCAGCCCCAGCATTTT.